This T cell receptor beta chain was captured by sequencing in a study of OX40 agonist ivuxolimab in advanced cancers. Broadly, across the study: Ivuxolimab was an agonistic, fully human IgG2 monoclonal antibody directed against OX40 (CD134), a costimulatory receptor. Intravenous ivuxolimab was administered to patients every 2 weeks at six dose levels: 0.01, 0.1, 0.3, 1.5, 3 and 10 mg/kg. Of the roughly 54 patients in dose escalation, about 19 had hepatocellular carcinoma, around 15 had melanoma, 9 had renal cell carcinoma and 9 had head and neck cancer. In the dose-escalation cohort, more than 80% of patients were male, and the mean age was approximately 60 years with a range of roughly 23 to 90. Prior anti-PD-1, anti-PD-L1 or anti-CTLA-4 therapy was permitted, and 40% to 50% of dose-escalation patients had received checkpoint inhibitors. Partial responses were achieved by three dose-escalation patients, of whom one had hepatocellular carcinoma and two had cutaneous melanoma. Peripheral TCRbeta sequencing was intended to test whether TCR sequence diversity was altered and clonal T-cell expansion was caused by ivuxolimab. The paper covers the monotherapy dose-escalation part of the phase I ivuxolimab trial, which included N of about 50 patients. The paper's findings and limits, for the study overall: At doses from 0.1 to 3.0 mg/kg, clonal expansion was seen in both CD4+ and CD8+ blood T cells between baseline and week 6. On average, CD8+ T cells showed more expanded clones than CD4+ T cells after ivuxolimab. Which antigens the clonally expanded peripheral T cells were specific for was not determined. Low levels of normalized T-cell clonal expansion were also shown by some nonresponding patients. In partial responders in the 0.1-3.0 mg/kg groups, normalized peripheral clonal expansion was found to be among the lowest, especially among CD8+ T cells.

Trimming at the junction amounts to 5 bases on V and 3 bases on J, and the germline ends lie 16 bases apart. The CDR3 measures 15 amino acids from cysteine to phenylalanine. Just the 45-base CDR3 DNA is kept, in frame starting at base 1. According to the germline V gene (reference sequence), CDR1 reads SEHNR and CDR2 reads FQNEAQ. Genomic DNA was isolated from the sorted cells so that the TCRbeta CDR3 region could be sequenced. TCRbeta CDR3 regions were sequenced using the immunoSEQ Assay. Drawn from immuneACCESS, this table holds only the in-frame rearrangements with V and J called that TCRdb kept. Clones are partly lost; checked studies trace under half to an unresolved V gene and leave the rest unexplained. For this sample there are around 58,000 clones; about 94% appear just once. The top ten clonotypes cover roughly 19% of the sample. A word on this clone: Its antigen is not yet known. Per-nucleotide qualities are absent, and no much larger clonotype sits a single base away.

The trial excluded patients who had a history of autoimmune disease or who were on systemic immunosuppression. Peripheral blood for TCR sequencing was collected from all dose cohorts at baseline, on cycle 4 day 1, and on cycle 7 day 1. Samples came from an open-label, multicenter, first-in-human phase I dose-escalation trial of ivuxolimab. Adults with locally advanced or metastatic melanoma, renal cell, hepatocellular, or head and neck squamous cell carcinoma were enrolled in the trial. Before TCR sequencing, CD4+ and CD8+ T cells were separately sorted from peripheral blood. The sample consisted of CD4+ or CD8+ T cells sorted from blood, taken in a trial of the OX40 agonist ivuxolimab. The sequence derives from an adult with an advanced solid tumor such as melanoma, head and neck, liver or kidney cancer. The chain is encoded by TRBV7-9 joined to TRBJ2-5, and possibly TRBD1, on 5 matching bases. CDR3 reads: CASSRAQGGEETQYF. The DNA sequence reads TGTGCCAGCAGCCGAGCGCAGGGTGGGGAAGAGACCCAGTACTTC.